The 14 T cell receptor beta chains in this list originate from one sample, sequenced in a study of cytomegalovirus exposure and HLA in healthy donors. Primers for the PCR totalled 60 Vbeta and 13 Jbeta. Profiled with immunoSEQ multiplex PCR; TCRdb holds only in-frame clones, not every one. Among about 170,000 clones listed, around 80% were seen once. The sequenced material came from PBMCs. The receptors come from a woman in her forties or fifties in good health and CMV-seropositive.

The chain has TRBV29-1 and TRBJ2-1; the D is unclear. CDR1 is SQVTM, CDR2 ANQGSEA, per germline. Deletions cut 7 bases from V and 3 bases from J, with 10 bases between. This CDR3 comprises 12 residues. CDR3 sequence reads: CSASLLYNEQFF. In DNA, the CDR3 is TGCAGCGCCTCACTACTCTACAATGAGCAGTTCTTC.

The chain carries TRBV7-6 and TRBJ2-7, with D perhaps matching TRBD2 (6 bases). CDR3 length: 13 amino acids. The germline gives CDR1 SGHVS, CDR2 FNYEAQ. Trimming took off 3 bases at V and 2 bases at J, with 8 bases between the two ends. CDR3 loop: CASSFGGTYEQYF. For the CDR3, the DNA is TGTGCCAGCAGCTTCGGCGGGACCTACGAGCAGTACTTC.

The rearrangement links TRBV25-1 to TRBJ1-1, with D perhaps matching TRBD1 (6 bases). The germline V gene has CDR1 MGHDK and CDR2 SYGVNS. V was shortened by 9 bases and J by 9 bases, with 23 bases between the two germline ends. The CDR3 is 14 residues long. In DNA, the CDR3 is TGTGCCAGTGGGGAACAGGGCCCCGGGTGGCAAGCTTTCTTT. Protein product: CASGEQGPGWQAFF.

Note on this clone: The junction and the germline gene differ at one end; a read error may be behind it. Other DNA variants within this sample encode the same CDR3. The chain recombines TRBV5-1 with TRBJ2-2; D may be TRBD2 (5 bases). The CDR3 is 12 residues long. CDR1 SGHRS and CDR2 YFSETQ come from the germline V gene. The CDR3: CASSLNTGELFF. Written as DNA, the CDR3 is TGCGCCAGCAGCTTAAACACCGGGGAGTTGTTTTTT.

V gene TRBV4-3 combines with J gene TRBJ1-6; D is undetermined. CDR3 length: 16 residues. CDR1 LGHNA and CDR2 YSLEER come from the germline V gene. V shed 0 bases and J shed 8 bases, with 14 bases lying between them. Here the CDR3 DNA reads TGCGCCAGCAGCCAAGACCCCCAGGCAAAGTATTCACCCCTCCACTTT. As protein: CASSQDPQAKYSPLHF.

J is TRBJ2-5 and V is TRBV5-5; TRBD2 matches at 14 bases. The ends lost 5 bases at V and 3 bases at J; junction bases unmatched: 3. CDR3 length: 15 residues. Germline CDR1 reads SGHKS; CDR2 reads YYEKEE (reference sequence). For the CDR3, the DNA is TGTGCCAGCAGGCAGACTAGCGGGGGGGAAGAGACCCAGTACTTC. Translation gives CASRQTSGGEETQYF.

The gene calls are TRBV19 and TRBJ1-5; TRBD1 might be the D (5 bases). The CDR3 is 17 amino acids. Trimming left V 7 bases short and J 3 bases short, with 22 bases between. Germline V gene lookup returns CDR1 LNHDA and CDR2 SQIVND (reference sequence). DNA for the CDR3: TGTGCCAGTACCCGCCTGGGGGGGTTGTCGTTCAATCAGCCCCAGCATTTT. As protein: CASTRLGGLSFNQPQHF.

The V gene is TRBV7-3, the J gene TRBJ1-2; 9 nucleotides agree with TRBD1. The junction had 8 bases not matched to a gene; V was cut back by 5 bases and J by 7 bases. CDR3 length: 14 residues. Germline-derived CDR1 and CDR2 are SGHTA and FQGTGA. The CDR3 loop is CASSPGQGVLGYTF. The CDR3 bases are TGTGCCAGCAGCCCGGGACAGGGAGTCCTTGGCTACACCTTC.

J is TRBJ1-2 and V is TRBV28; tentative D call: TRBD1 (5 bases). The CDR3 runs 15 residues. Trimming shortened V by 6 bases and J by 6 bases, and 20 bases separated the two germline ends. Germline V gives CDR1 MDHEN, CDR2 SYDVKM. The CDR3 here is CASRAIGGPADGYTF. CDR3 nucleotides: TGTGCCAGCAGGGCTATCGGGGGACCGGCCGATGGCTACACCTTC.

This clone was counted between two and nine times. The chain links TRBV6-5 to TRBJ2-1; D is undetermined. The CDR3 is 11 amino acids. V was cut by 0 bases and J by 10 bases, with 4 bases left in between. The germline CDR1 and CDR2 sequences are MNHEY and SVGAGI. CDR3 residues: CASSYSSEQFF. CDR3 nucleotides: TGTGCCAGCAGTTACTCGAGCGAGCAGTTCTTC.

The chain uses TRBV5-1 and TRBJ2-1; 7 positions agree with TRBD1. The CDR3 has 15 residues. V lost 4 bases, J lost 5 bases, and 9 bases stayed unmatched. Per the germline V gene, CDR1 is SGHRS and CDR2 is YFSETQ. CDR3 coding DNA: TGCGCCAGCAGCCCAGGCGACAGGGTAAACAATGAGCAGTTCTTC. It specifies CASSPGDRVNNEQFF. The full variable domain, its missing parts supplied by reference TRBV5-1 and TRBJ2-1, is KAGVTQTPRYLIKTRGQQVTLSCSPISGHRSVSWYQQTPGQGLQFLFEYFSETQRNKGNFPGRFSGRQFSNSRSEMNVSTLELGDSALYLCASSPGDRVNNEQFFGPGTRLTVL.

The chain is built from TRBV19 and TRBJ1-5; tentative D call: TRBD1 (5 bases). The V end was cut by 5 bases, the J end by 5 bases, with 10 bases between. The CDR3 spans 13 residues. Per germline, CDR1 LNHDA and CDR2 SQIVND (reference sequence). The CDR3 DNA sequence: TGTGCCAGTAGTTCAGACAGCTATCAGCCCCAGCATTTT. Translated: CASSSDSYQPQHF.

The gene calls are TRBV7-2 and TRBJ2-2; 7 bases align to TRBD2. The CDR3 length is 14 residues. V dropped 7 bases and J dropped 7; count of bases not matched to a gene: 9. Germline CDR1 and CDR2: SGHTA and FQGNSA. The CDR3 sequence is CASTRTRAHGELFF. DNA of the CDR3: TGTGCCAGCACCAGGACTAGAGCCCACGGGGAGCTGTTTTTT.

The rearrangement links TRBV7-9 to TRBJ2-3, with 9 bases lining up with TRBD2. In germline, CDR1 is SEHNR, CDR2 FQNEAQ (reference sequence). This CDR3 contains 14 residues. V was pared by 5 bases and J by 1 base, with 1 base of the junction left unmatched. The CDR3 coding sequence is TGTGCCAGCAGCGCTAGCGGGGGCACAGATACGCAGTATTTT. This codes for CASSASGGTDTQYF.